These 29 T cell receptor beta chains share one sample of origin, sequenced in a study of blood T cell repertoires in COVID-19. Using immunoSEQ multiplex PCR, the repertoire was profiled, and TCRdb retains in-frame clones only, with some absent. Here the sample spans fewer than 500,000 clones, 70% to 90% being singletons. The sample consisted of peripheral blood. These receptors were taken from a man between 18 and 35 years old with COVID-19, enrolled during active disease.

This sequence joins TRBV5-1 and TRBJ2-3; 11 bases are a match to TRBD2. This CDR3 is built from 17 residues. Germline V gene data show CDR1 as SGHRS and CDR2 as YFSETQ. Trimming cost V 0 bases and J 4 bases; bases outside gene matches: 7. This CDR3 is CASSLGIAGGVADTQYF. For the CDR3, the DNA is TGCGCCAGCAGCTTGGGGATAGCGGGAGGGGTCGCAGATACGCAGTATTTT. Complete variable domain (other parts from reference TRBV5-1 and TRBJ2-3): KAGVTQTPRYLIKTRGQQVTLSCSPISGHRSVSWYQQTPGQGLQFLFEYFSETQRNKGNFPGRFSGRQFSNSRSEMNVSTLELGDSALYLCASSLGIAGGVADTQYFGPGTRLTVL.

This clone was counted a few times. V gene TRBV20-1 combines with J gene TRBJ2-5; 7 positions agree with TRBD2. V dropped 3 bases and J dropped 2; count of bases not matched to a gene: 9. This CDR3 is built from 15 residues. Per germline, CDR1 DFQATT and CDR2 SNEGSKA (reference sequence). The CDR3 nucleotides read TGCAGTGCTAGTGTAGCGGGTTTCACTCAAGAGACCCAGTACTTC. It yields the protein CSASVAGFTQETQYF.

This chain connects TRBV6-5 to TRBJ2-1; D gene unclear. The CDR3 runs to 11 residues. Trimming removed 6 bases from V and 10 bases from J, with 10 bases in between. The germline gives CDR1 MNHEY, CDR2 SVGAGI. The CDR3 sequence: CASSRLGEQFF. The CDR3 coding sequence is TGTGCCAGCAGCCGCTTGGGCGAGCAGTTCTTC.

The rearrangement joins TRBV3-1 (or the pseudogene TRBV3-2) to TRBJ2-2; 8 nucleotides align to TRBD2. Trimming removed 1 base from V and 5 bases from J; junction bases left unmatched: 6. CDR1 and CDR2 (germline): LGHDT, YNNKEL (reference sequence). This CDR3 is 16 amino acids long. The CDR3 coding sequence is TGTGCCAGCAGCCAAGGGTTTAGCGGGGCTACCGGGGAGCTGTTTTTT. This translates into CASSQGFSGATGELFF.

The chain couples TRBV27 to TRBJ2-7; maybe TRBD1 (6 bases). CDR1 MNHEY and CDR2 SMNVEV come from the germline V gene (reference sequence). The CDR3 runs 13 residues. The V gene lost 3 bases and the J gene lost 3 bases, with 9 bases spanning the gap. The DNA of the CDR3 is TGTGCCAGCAGTTTCTTGGGACACTACGAGCAGTACTTC. As protein: CASSFLGHYEQYF.

The chain joins TRBV7-8 to TRBJ1-6, with 8 positions matching TRBD1. With 1 base clipped from V and 7 bases from J, the junction kept 6 bases outside the gene matches. CDR1 and CDR2 from the germline V gene are SGHVS and FQNEAQ. The CDR3 is 16 residues long. This CDR3 is CASSLVRDRTNSPLHF. The CDR3 nucleotides read TGTGCCAGCAGCTTAGTCCGGGACAGGACCAATTCACCCCTCCACTTT.

The rearrangement joins TRBV27 to TRBJ2-1; D is uncertain. Germline V CDR1 and CDR2: MNHEY, SMNVEV (reference sequence). Trimming removed 4 bases at V and 4 bases at J, with 11 bases between. This CDR3 is 14 amino acids long. For the CDR3, the DNA is TGTGCCAGCAGTTCCCAAGACACGTACAATGAGCAGTTCTTC. Amino acid sequence: CASSSQDTYNEQFF.

This chain uses TRBV9 with TRBJ2-1; 7 nucleotides agree with TRBD2. The CDR3 contains 15 residues. J was trimmed by 4 bases and V by 0 bases; bases with no gene match: 4. The V gene's germline CDR1 is SGDLS and CDR2 YYNGEE. CDR3: CASSVGSGNYNEQFF. The CDR3 nucleotides read TGTGCCAGCAGCGTAGGAAGCGGGAATTACAATGAGCAGTTCTTC.

This rearrangement joins TRBV9 to TRBJ2-1, with D perhaps TRBD1 (5 bases). V was shortened by 0 bases and J by 1 base, with 11 bases between the two germline ends. CDR3 length: 16 amino acids. In germline, CDR1 is SGDLS, CDR2 YYNGEE. CDR3 bases: TGTGCCAGCAGCGTAGAGGCAGGGTGGTCCTACAATGAGCAGTTCTTC. Translated, it gives CASSVEAGWSYNEQFF.

The gene calls are TRBV4-2 and TRBJ1-5, with D possibly being TRBD1 (5 bases). Germline-derived CDR1 and CDR2 are LGHNA and YNFKEQ. This CDR3 is built from 13 residues. Between the trimmed V and J ends, which lost 7 bases and 3 bases, there was a span of 10 bases. The CDR3 protein is CASTEGYNQPQHF. In DNA form, the CDR3 reads TGTGCCAGCACGGAGGGGTACAATCAGCCCCAGCATTTT.

The rearrangement joins TRBV2 to TRBJ1-6; no definite D call. The CDR3 spans 13 residues. Per the germline V gene, CDR1 is SNHLY and CDR2 is FYNNEI. V was pared by 8 bases and J by 7 bases, with 12 bases between. CDR3: CASVYGYNSPLHF. DNA for the CDR3: TGTGCCAGCGTGTACGGTTACAATTCACCCCTCCACTTT.

This clone was counted only a few times. V usage is TRBV3-1 (or the pseudogene TRBV3-2) and J usage is TRBJ2-5; possible D gene TRBD2, 5 bases. The CDR3 has 14 amino acids. V shed 4 bases and J shed 5 bases, with 14 bases lying between them. The germline CDR1 and CDR2 sequences are LGHDT and YNNKEL (reference sequence). CDR3 amino acids: CASSRRGAEETQYF. As DNA, the CDR3 is TGTGCCAGCAGCCGACGTGGAGCGGAGGAGACCCAGTACTTC.

The V gene is TRBV7-2, the J gene TRBJ1-6; D call uncertain. V lost 1 base to trimming and J lost 5 bases, with 3 bases between them. The CDR3 has 13 amino acids. Germline V gene sequence: CDR1 SGHTA, CDR2 FQGNSA. CDR3: CASSLVDNSPLHF. CDR3 DNA sequence: TGTGCCAGCAGCTTAGTAGATAATTCACCCCTCCACTTT. Using reference TRBV7-2 and TRBJ1-6 for the parts outside the CDR3, the full variable domain is GAGVSQSPSNKVTEKGKDVELRCDPISGHTALYWYRQSLGQGLEFLIYFQGNSAPDKSGLPSDRFSAERTGGSVSTLTIQRTQQEDSAVYLCASSLVDNSPLHFGNGTRLTVT.

The genes are TRBV11-2 and TRBJ2-3, with 14 bases matching TRBD2. V lost 5 bases, J lost 5 bases, and 6 bases stayed unmatched. Per germline, CDR1 SGHAT and CDR2 FQNNGV. There are 16 residues in the CDR3. CDR3: CASSPMTSGGEDTQYF. Here the CDR3 DNA reads TGTGCCAGCAGCCCGATGACTAGCGGGGGGGAAGATACGCAGTATTTT.

The chain employs TRBV7-8 and TRBJ2-5; possible D gene TRBD2, 6 bases. From germline, CDR1 is SGHVS and CDR2 FQNEAQ. V dropped 2 bases and J dropped 2 bases, with 15 bases sitting between them. The CDR3 sequence is 16 residues long. The CDR3 sequence is CASSLRLGVSQETQYF. CDR3 coding DNA: TGTGCCAGCAGCTTAAGACTAGGGGTTTCTCAAGAGACCCAGTACTTC.

The CDR3 reads CATRTSGARNEQFF. DNA of the CDR3: TGTGCCACCAGGACTAGTGGGGCAAGGAATGAGCAGTTCTTC. J is TRBJ2-1 and V is TRBV2; 7 bases are shared with TRBD2. The ends lost 10 bases at V and 7 bases at J; junction bases unmatched: 13. Germline CDR1 is SNHLY and CDR2 is FYNNEI. The CDR3 contains 14 residues.

The rearrangement joins TRBV5-1 to TRBJ1-5; TRBD1 matches 9 bases. Looked up from germline, CDR1 is SGHRS and CDR2 is YFSETQ. The CDR3 extends over 15 amino acids. V lost 1 base to trimming and J lost 5 bases; unmatched junction nucleotides: 4. Here the CDR3 DNA reads TGCGCCAGCAGCTTGACGGGACAGGGCCATCAGCCCCAGCATTTT. Its protein is CASSLTGQGHQPQHF.

J is TRBJ1-6 and V is TRBV6-5; 9 nucleotides agree with TRBD1. The CDR3 has 14 amino acids. J gave up 10 bases and V 6 bases, and 7 bases lay outside the gene matches. The germline V gene has CDR1 MNHEY and CDR2 SVGAGI. The CDR3 DNA reads as TGTGCCAGCAGGGAGACAGGGGGTTTGTCACCCCTCCACTTT. Translated, it gives CASRETGGLSPLHF.

This rearrangement joins TRBV12-3 or TRBV12-4 to TRBJ2-5; a possible D gene is TRBD2 (6 bases). The V end was cut by 0 bases, the J end by 5 bases, with 7 bases between. The CDR3 totals 13 residues. In DNA form, the CDR3 reads TGTGCCAGCAGTTTAGCGGGAGGTGAGACCCAGTACTTC. Encoded protein: CASSLAGGETQYF.

The chain joins TRBV5-1 to TRBJ1-2; D is perhaps TRBD1 (5 bases). CDR3 length: 15 residues. V was trimmed by 4 bases and J by 3 bases, leaving 16 bases between them. CDR1 and CDR2 from the germline V gene are SGHRS and YFSETQ. The CDR3 nucleotides read TGCGCCAGCAGCGATATAGCAGGGAAGGACTATGGCTACACCTTC. Amino acids: CASSDIAGKDYGYTF. The whole variable domain, filled in from reference TRBV5-1 and TRBJ1-2, reads KAGVTQTPRYLIKTRGQQVTLSCSPISGHRSVSWYQQTPGQGLQFLFEYFSETQRNKGNFPGRFSGRQFSNSRSEMNVSTLELGDSALYLCASSDIAGKDYGYTFGSGTRLTVV.

The V call is TRBV4-1, the J call TRBJ2-1, with D maybe TRBD2 (5 bases). Trimming removed 7 bases from V and 3 bases from J, with 10 bases in between. The CDR3 runs 13 residues. Germline CDR1 is MGHRA and CDR2 is YSYEKL. The CDR3 is CASTPRDYNEQFF. In DNA, the CDR3 is TGCGCCAGCACCCCCCGGGACTACAATGAGCAGTTCTTC.

Only one count was recorded for this clone. The CDR3 here is CSVDAGTSYGYTF. In DNA, the CDR3 is TGCAGCGTTGACGCAGGGACTAGCTATGGCTACACCTTC. This chain links TRBV29-1 with TRBJ1-2, with D possibly TRBD1 on 5 matching bases. V was pared by 3 bases and J by 4 bases, with 12 bases between. Per germline, CDR1 SQVTM and CDR2 ANQGSEA. The CDR3 length is 13 residues.

This clone has only one observation. The chain links TRBV7-9 to TRBJ1-5, with 7 positions matching TRBD1. CDR3 size: 15 residues. Germline CDR1 is SEHNR and CDR2 is FQNEAQ (reference sequence). V was pared by 3 bases and J by 2 bases, with 4 bases of the junction left unmatched. Here the CDR3 DNA reads TGTGCCAGCAGCTTGGGACAGAATGGCAATCAGCCCCAGCATTTT. Residues: CASSLGQNGNQPQHF.

This clone was seen once. The chain combines TRBV30 with TRBJ2-7; 7 nucleotides line up with TRBD2. CDR1 is GTSNPN and CDR2 is SVGIG in the germline V gene (reference sequence). The ends lost 3 bases at V and 2 bases at J; junction bases unmatched: 4. The CDR3 spans 13 residues. The CDR3, as DNA: TGTGCCTGGAGGAAGGCGGGAGCCTACGAGCAGTACTTC. Encoded protein: CAWRKAGAYEQYF.

The V call is TRBV7-8, the J call TRBJ2-5; 14 nucleotides agree with TRBD2. This CDR3 is built from 16 residues. In germline, CDR1 is SGHVS, CDR2 FQNEAQ. Unmatched junction bases numbered 7, after V lost 5 bases and J lost 5 bases. The CDR3 region has the DNA TGTGCCAGCAGCGACCCGGGACTAGCGGGGGAGGAGACCCAGTACTTC. Protein product: CASSDPGLAGEETQYF.

This clone was counted a single time. An end of the junction differs from the germline gene, which may be a read error. The V gene is TRBV6-5, the J gene TRBJ2-5; 7 bases match TRBD1. Germline V gene lookup returns CDR1 MNHEY and CDR2 SVGAGI. CDR3 length equals 16 residues. CDR3 nucleotides: TGTGCCAGCAGTTACGATGCAGGGGGTACCCGAGAGGCCCAGTACTTC. The encoded protein is CASSYDAGGTREAQYF.

V gene TRBV6-2 or TRBV6-3 combines with J gene TRBJ2-5; no firm D call. With 4 bases removed from V and 6 bases from J, the gap between germline ends came to 9 bases. Germline V gene lookup returns CDR1 MNHEY and CDR2 SVGEGT. This CDR3 region has 12 residues. The CDR3, as DNA: TGTGCCAGCAGTTCCCCGAGCAAGACCCAGTACTTC. It is translated as CASSSPSKTQYF.

The chain carries TRBV6-5 and TRBJ1-2; D is perhaps TRBD1 (5 bases). The CDR3 sequence is 12 residues long. Germline CDR1 is MNHEY and CDR2 is SVGAGI. Trimming took 4 bases from V and 8 from J, leaving 11 bases between them. CDR3 protein: CASSSTVGGYTF. CDR3 nucleotides: TGTGCCAGCAGTTCGACAGTCGGGGGCTACACCTTC.

This chain uses TRBV5-6 with TRBJ2-1, with D unresolved. Germline V lookup: CDR1 SGHDT, CDR2 YYEEEE. The CDR3 has 14 residues. The V gene lost 2 bases and the J gene lost 4 bases, with 10 bases spanning the gap. CDR3 sequence: CASSFGRSYNEQFF. Here the CDR3 DNA reads TGTGCCAGCAGCTTTGGTCGCAGTTACAATGAGCAGTTCTTC.